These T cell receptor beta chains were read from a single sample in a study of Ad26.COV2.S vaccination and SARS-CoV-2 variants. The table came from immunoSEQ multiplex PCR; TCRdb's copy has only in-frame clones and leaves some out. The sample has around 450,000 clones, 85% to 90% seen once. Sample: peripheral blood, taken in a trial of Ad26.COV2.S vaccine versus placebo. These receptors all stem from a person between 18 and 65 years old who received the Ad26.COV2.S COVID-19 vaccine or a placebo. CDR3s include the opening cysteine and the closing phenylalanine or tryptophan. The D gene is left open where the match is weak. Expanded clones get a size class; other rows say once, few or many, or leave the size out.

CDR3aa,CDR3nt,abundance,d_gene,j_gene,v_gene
CASSSRLGQGLYGYTF,TGTGCCAGCAGCTCCCGTCTGGGGCAGGGGCTCTATGGCTACACCTTC,few,-,TRBJ1-2,TRBV7-8
CASSKGGYEQYF,TGTGCCAGCAGTAAGGGCGGCTACGAGCAGTACTTC,-,-,TRBJ2-7,TRBV6-5
CASSVETANQPQHF,TGTGCCAGCAGTGTGGAGACAGCTAATCAGCCCCAGCATTTT,-,-,TRBJ1-5,TRBV2
CASSFGVHGYTF,TGTGCCAGCAGTTTCGGGGTGCACGGCTACACCTTC,-,-,TRBJ1-2,TRBV7-2
CASSRISGTNEKLFF,TGTGCCAGCAGCCGGATCAGCGGGACCAATGAAAAACTGTTTTTT,-,-,TRBJ1-4,TRBV14
CASSIDLDPNTEAFF,TGTGCCAGTAGTATAGATCTTGACCCGAACACTGAAGCTTTCTTT,-,-,TRBJ1-1,TRBV19
CASSQGQGTYEQYF,TGCGCCAGCAGCCAAGGACAGGGGACCTACGAGCAGTACTTC,-,TRBD1,TRBJ2-7,TRBV4-3
CASSQWRGYNEQFF,TGTGCCAGTAGCCAATGGAGAGGTTACAATGAGCAGTTCTTC,-,-,TRBJ2-1,TRBV19
CASSTGGGQWDQPQHF,TGTGCCAGCAGCACGGGGGGGGGACAGTGGGATCAGCCCCAGCATTTT,-,TRBD1,TRBJ1-5,TRBV5-4
CASSPAGGHLPGKLFF,TGCGCCAGCAGCCCCGCGGGGGGACACCTGCCGGGAAAACTGTTTTTT,-,-,TRBJ1-4,TRBV4-3
CASSYFEGTEAFF,TGTGCCAGCAGTTACTTCGAAGGCACTGAAGCTTTCTTT,-,-,TRBJ1-1,TRBV6-5
CAWSSGYPSTDTQYF,TGTGCCTGGAGTAGCGGTTATCCTAGCACAGATACGCAGTATTTT,-,-,TRBJ2-3,TRBV30
CASSSGTSGDNEQFF,TGTGCCAGCAGCTCCGGGACTAGCGGGGACAATGAGCAGTTCTTC,-,TRBD2,TRBJ2-1,TRBV7-2
CASSLLKGQGLITDTQYF,TGTGCCAGCAGCTTGCTTAAGGGACAGGGGCTTATTACAGATACGCAGTATTTT,-,TRBD1,TRBJ2-3,TRBV5-6
CASSIDLIARVPNTEAFF,TGTGCCAGTAGTATAGATCTAATTGCCAGGGTCCCGAACACTGAAGCTTTCTTT,-,-,TRBJ1-1,TRBV19
CASTIPGGEATNYGYTF,TGTGCCAGCACCATCCCGGGTGGCGAAGCCACTAACTATGGCTACACCTTC,-,-,TRBJ1-2,TRBV2